A single sample is the source of the 20 T cell receptor beta chains below, sequenced in a study of follicular helper T cells after annual influenza vaccination. Clones were read by immunoSEQ multiplex PCR, and TCRdb kept only the in-frame ones, dropping some. Of approximately 10,000 clones listed, 80% to 85% are singletons. This specimen consisted of CXCR5- memory CD4+ T cells sorted from blood, obtained 6 weeks after influenza vaccination. The receptors shown here come from an adult who received the influenza vaccine.

The chain recombines TRBV23-1 with TRBJ2-7; possibly TRBD2 for D (6 bases). TRBV23-1 is an open reading frame, and its role is uncertain. Trimming took off 8 bases at V and 5 bases at J, with 16 bases between the two ends. This CDR3 spans 13 amino acids. The CDR3: CASLATPGDEQYF. The CDR3 DNA sequence: TGCGCCAGCCTTGCAACCCCGGGGGACGAGCAGTACTTC.

The chain is built from TRBV6-6 and TRBJ2-1, with D possibly matching TRBD2 (5 bases). CDR1 and CDR2 from the germline V gene are MNHNY and SVGAGI (reference sequence). This CDR3 has 13 amino acids. V was trimmed by 2 bases and J by 5 bases, leaving 7 bases between them. DNA for the CDR3: TGTGCCAGCAGTTACGAGGGTAACAATGAGCAGTTCTTC. Translation: CASSYEGNNEQFF.

The chain carries TRBV19 and TRBJ1-3; D remains unclear. The germline V gene has CDR1 LNHDA and CDR2 SQIVND (reference sequence). V was shortened by 3 bases and J by 0 bases, with 6 bases between the two germline ends. CDR3 length equals 14 residues. DNA of the CDR3: TGTGCCAGTAGTATCAAGCTCTCTGGAAACACCATATATTTT. Encoded protein: CASSIKLSGNTIYF.

The J gene is TRBJ2-1, the V gene TRBV29-1; maybe TRBD2 (6 bases). This CDR3 has 14 amino acids. Germline CDR1 is SQVTM and CDR2 is ANQGSEA. Here the CDR3 reads CGTEGGNSYNEQFF. The DNA for the CDR3 is TGCGGAACTGAGGGAGGTAATTCCTACAATGAGCAGTTCTTC.

V usage is TRBV28 and J usage is TRBJ1-3; TRBD1 matches at 10 bases. J lost 0 bases, V lost 5 bases, and 10 bases had no gene match. CDR1 is MDHEN and CDR2 is SYDVKM in the germline V gene. This CDR3 has 18 amino acids. CDR3 protein: CASSPHRDRGSSGNTIYF. CDR3 DNA: TGTGCCAGCAGTCCACACCGGGACAGGGGAAGCTCTGGAAACACCATATATTTT.

The rearrangement links TRBV19 to TRBJ2-1; D possibly uses TRBD1 or TRBD2 (5 bases each). Per germline, CDR1 LNHDA and CDR2 SQIVND (reference sequence). V was trimmed by 8 bases and J by 4 bases, leaving 15 bases between them. The CDR3 is 14 residues long. The CDR3: CASGAGTAYNEQFF. The DNA of the CDR3 is TGTGCCAGTGGCGCCGGGACGGCATACAATGAGCAGTTCTTC.

The chain is built from TRBV15 and TRBJ1-2, with no clear D. This CDR3 is built from 15 residues. Germline V gene data show CDR1 as LNHNV and CDR2 as YYDKDF (reference sequence). The V and J ends lost 0 bases and 8 bases respectively, with 16 bases between them. The DNA of the CDR3 is TGTGCCACCAGCAGAGATCTCGACGGCGGAGGCGGCTACACCTTC. Translating it yields CATSRDLDGGGGYTF.

V usage is TRBV19 and J usage is TRBJ2-1; TRBD2 matches at 10 bases. Germline CDR1 is LNHDA and CDR2 is SQIVND (reference sequence). After removal of 4 bases from V and 0 bases from J, the junction contained 9 bases not matched to a gene. The CDR3 is 18 residues long. The CDR3 nucleotides read TGTGCCAGTAGTACCTTAGCGGGGGGCATGAGCTCCTACAATGAGCAGTTCTTC. Amino acid sequence: CASSTLAGGMSSYNEQFF.

This chain links TRBV25-1 with TRBJ1-4; D remains ambiguous. The CDR3 is made up of 14 amino acids. Trimming pared 0 bases from V and 8 bases from J, leaving 10 bases between. Looked up from germline, CDR1 is MGHDK and CDR2 is SYGVNS. The CDR3 loop is CASSEYVGWEKLFF. CDR3 coding DNA: TGTGCCAGCAGTGAATACGTTGGGTGGGAAAAACTGTTTTTT.

This clone was counted once. In DNA, the CDR3 is TGTGCCAGCAGCCCCCAACGCGGTATTTCGTACTCTGGAAACACCATATATTTT. Its translation: CASSPQRGISYSGNTIYF. This chain connects TRBV7-2 to TRBJ1-3; D call uncertain. Germline V gene lookup returns CDR1 SGHTA and CDR2 FQGNSA. This CDR3 comprises 18 residues. Deletions cut 5 bases from V and 0 bases from J, with 20 bases between.

The V and J genes are TRBV4-2 and TRBJ2-1, with TRBD2 matching over 13 bases. Germline CDR1 reads LGHNA; CDR2 reads YNFKEQ. V lost 4 bases and J lost 0; bases outside the gene matches: 15. The CDR3 sequence is 21 residues long. The CDR3 loop is CASSPSPTSGGPSSSYNEQFF. The CDR3 DNA reads TGTGCCAGCAGCCCGAGCCCGACTAGCGGGGGGCCCTCCTCCTCCTACAATGAGCAGTTCTTC.

This rearrangement joins TRBV7-9 to TRBJ2-5; D may be TRBD1 (5 bases). The length of the CDR3 is 13 residues. Per germline, CDR1 SEHNR and CDR2 FQNEAQ (reference sequence). The germline V and J ends were trimmed by 4 bases and 7 bases, with 13 bases remaining between them. DNA for the CDR3: TGTGCCAGCAGCTGGAAGGGGCCCGTGACCCAGTACTTC. The encoded protein is CASSWKGPVTQYF.

This clone is a singleton in its sample. At one end, the junction sequence differs from germline, possibly due to a read error. The sample has other DNA sequences that encode this CDR3 too. The chain joins TRBV5-1 to TRBJ1-1, with D unclear. The germline gives CDR1 SGHRS, CDR2 YFSETQ. This CDR3 is 12 amino acids long. The chain's CDR3 is CASREGVAEAFF. In DNA form, the CDR3 reads TGCGCCAGCAGGGAGGGAGTGGCAGAAGCTTTCTTC.

The chain carries TRBV30 and TRBJ1-5; no clear D gene. V was trimmed by 2 bases and J by 4 bases, leaving 9 bases between them. The CDR3 extends over 13 amino acids. Germline CDR1 is GTSNPN and CDR2 is SVGIG (reference sequence). CDR3 DNA: TGTGCCTGGAGTAAACGGGGAAATCAGCCCCAGCATTTT. Translated, it gives CAWSKRGNQPQHF.

The gene calls are TRBV30 and TRBJ2-1, with 8 bases identical to TRBD2. Germline-derived CDR1 and CDR2 are GTSNPN and SVGIG (reference sequence). J gave up 3 bases and V 0 bases, and 4 bases lay outside the gene matches. The CDR3 extends over 15 amino acids. CDR3 in amino acids: CAWSVWAGGYNEQFF. CDR3 coding DNA: TGTGCCTGGAGTGTATGGGCGGGAGGCTACAATGAGCAGTTCTTC.

V is TRBV30 and J is TRBJ1-1; D call uncertain. The V end was cut by 2 bases, the J end by 5 bases, with 12 bases between. Looked up from germline, CDR1 is GTSNPN and CDR2 is SVGIG (reference sequence). The CDR3 is 13 residues long. DNA of the CDR3: TGTGCCTGGAGTTTCAGCCGTTGGACTGAAGCTTTCTTT. As protein: CAWSFSRWTEAFF.

The rearrangement joins TRBV6-6 to TRBJ2-7, with D unresolved. Trimming left V 8 bases short and J 5 bases short, with 13 bases between. The CDR3 length is 12 residues. From germline, CDR1 is MNHNY and CDR2 SVGAGI (reference sequence). CDR3 bases: TGTGCCAGCGGACCCGGGTTGCACGAGCAGTACTTC. As protein: CASGPGLHEQYF.

The chain couples TRBV29-1 to TRBJ2-3; no reliable D call. Germline V gene data show CDR1 as SQVTM and CDR2 as ANQGSEA. CDR3 length equals 14 residues. Deletions cut 4 bases from V and 0 bases from J, with 11 bases between. The CDR3 DNA reads as TGCAGCGTTGTGGAGCGTAAAAGCACAGATACGCAGTATTTT. Translating gives CSVVERKSTDTQYF.

The J gene is TRBJ2-1, the V gene TRBV7-2; D gene ambiguous. CDR3 size: 13 residues. Trimming took off 4 bases at V and 10 bases at J, with 14 bases between the two ends. CDR1 and CDR2 (germline): SGHTA, FQGNSA. CDR3 nucleotides: TGTGCCAGCAGCTCAGCTAGTTTCGGGGAGCAGTTCTTC. This sequence encodes CASSSASFGEQFF.

This chain joins TRBV7-9 and TRBJ2-3; D gene ambiguous. The V gene's germline CDR1 is SEHNR and CDR2 FQNEAQ (reference sequence). The V end lost 0 bases, the J end lost 6 bases, and 4 bases lay between the germline ends. The CDR3 spans 12 residues. The CDR3 nucleotides are TGTGCCAGCAGCTTAGCCTCCGATACGCAGTATTTT. This translates into CASSLASDTQYF.